This T cell receptor beta chain came from a study of CD8+ T cells in alopecia areata. Germline V lookup: CDR1 SGHRS, CDR2 YFSETQ. V gave up 0 bases and J gave up 3 bases, with 6 bases separating them. This CDR3 spans 13 amino acids. Points from the study as a whole: Scalp clonality, together with expanded CD8+ clones among the top 100, fell significantly with tofacitinib. Relative to mice, TCR sharing across patients was less clear, a difference possibly HLA-related.

On this clone itself: The antigen is unknown.

Treatment here: oral pan-JAK inhibitor, 5-10 mg twice daily. In each case, RNA was isolated and then reverse transcribed into cDNA as the sequencing template. The table came from immunoSEQ multiplex PCR; TCRdb's copy has only in-frame clones and leaves some out. The sample includes about 190,000 clones, about three fifths of them seen just once. The chain couples TRBV5-1 to TRBJ1-2; no clear D gene. This material consisted of CD4+ T cells sorted from blood, taken at week 24, from a patient treated with tofacitinib. This clonotype was sampled from a human donor with alopecia areata. The CDR3 DNA sequence: TGCGCCAGCAGCTTGGGAGGTGACTATGGCTACACCTTC. It specifies CASSLGGDYGYTF.